The clone carrying this T cell receptor beta chain showed up many times. RNA transcripts gave rise to amplified TCR beta CDR3 regions. Primed by the HTBI set, a first-round RT-PCR was run on the TCR CDR3. TCRdb redid the calling of the multiplex PCR reads with MiXCR, one entry per CDR3 protein. The sample yields 300,000 to 450,000 distinct CDR3 sequences, approximately 13% seen once. The CDR3 contains 15 residues. Germline V CDR1 and CDR2: SGHRS, YFSETQ. Trimming pared 4 bases from V and 4 bases from J, leaving 15 bases between. These data belong to a study of T cells in Graves' hyperthyroidism and ophthalmopathy.

The source of this sequence is a man under 40 with Graves' hyperthyroidism that later progressed to Graves' ophthalmopathy. The sample comprised blood. The gene calls are TRBV5-1 and TRBJ1-5; weak D call: TRBD1 (6 bases). The CDR3 coding sequence is TGCGCCAGCAGCACGCTGGGGGCCCTGAATCAGCCCCAGCATTTT. Protein: CASSTLGALNQPQHF.